Following are 13 T cell receptor beta chains from one sample sequenced in a study of Graves' ophthalmopathy and Graves' hyperthyroidism. As the template, RNA transcripts were used to amplify TCR beta CDR3 regions. RT-PCR was first run with HTBI primers, then multiplex PCR in a second round. One entry per CDR3 protein, called by TCRdb with MiXCR from the multiplex PCR reads. The table includes over a million distinct CDR3 sequences, 35% to 40% detected once. The specimen sequenced was peripheral blood or thyroid tissue (not recorded which). Source of these receptors: an adult man with Graves' hyperthyroidism.

This clonotype was found many times. The chain recombines TRBV7-2 with TRBJ1-2, with D unresolved. V shed 4 bases and J shed 2 bases, with 14 bases lying between them. Per germline, CDR1 SGHTA and CDR2 FQGNSA. The CDR3 length is 15 residues. CDR3 protein: CASSSSTGWNYGYTF. Here the CDR3 DNA reads TGTGCCAGCAGCTCCAGCACGGGGTGGAACTATGGCTACACCTTC.

This clonotype showed up many times. The rearrangement uses TRBV2 and TRBJ1-6, with no clear D. The V gene lost 2 bases and the J gene lost 0 bases, with 8 bases spanning the gap. CDR1 is SNHLY and CDR2 is FYNNEI in the germline V gene. CDR3 length: 16 residues. CDR3 bases: TGTGCCAGCAGTGAATGGAAGGGCTCCTATAATTCACCCCTCCACTTT. This sequence encodes CASSEWKGSYNSPLHF.

This clonotype was counted between two and nine times. Germline is not matched at one junction end, which may reflect a read error. V is TRBV7-8 and J is TRBJ2-5, with D possibly TRBD2 on 7 matching bases. This CDR3 is 15 amino acids long. Germline V gives CDR1 SGHVS, CDR2 FQNEAQ. The CDR3 is CASSLDRGGSETRYF. CDR3 nucleotide sequence: TGTGCCAGCAGCTTAGATAGGGGGGGTTCGGAGACCCGGTACTTC.

The chain carries TRBV19 and TRBJ2-7, with D hard to call. Germline loops: CDR1 LNHDA, CDR2 SQIVND (reference sequence). The CDR3 contains 13 residues. The germline V and J ends were trimmed by 2 bases and 3 bases, with 8 bases remaining between them. As DNA, the CDR3 is TGTGCCAGTAGTATAAACGGGTTCTACGAGCAGTACTTC. It is translated as CASSINGFYEQYF.

In its sample, this clonotype was seen many times. The genes are TRBV13 and TRBJ1-4; weak D call: TRBD1 (5 bases). The CDR3 contains 14 residues. V gave up 1 base and J gave up 5 bases, with 8 bases separating them. Germline values: CDR1 PRHDT, CDR2 FYEKMQ (reference sequence). CDR3 sequence reads: CASSLVSGNEKLFF. In DNA form, the CDR3 reads TGTGCCAGCAGCTTAGTTTCAGGGAATGAAAAACTGTTTTTT.

The chain couples TRBV7-6 to TRBJ2-7; D may correspond to TRBD1 or TRBD2 (5 bases each). This CDR3 has 15 amino acids. The germline CDR1 and CDR2 sequences are SGHVS and FNYEAQ. V was shortened by 5 bases and J by 3 bases, with 17 bases between the two germline ends. The CDR3 bases are TGTGCCAGCAGCGCCCAGGGAGTAGGAGGCTACGAGCAGTACTTC. This encodes CASSAQGVGGYEQYF.

This clonotype was found a few times. The chain has TRBV27 and TRBJ1-2; D is uncertain. Germline CDR1 is MNHEY and CDR2 is SMNVEV (reference sequence). V dropped 3 bases and J dropped 3 bases, with 11 bases sitting between them. The CDR3 loop spans 14 amino acids. The CDR3, as DNA: TGTGCCAGCAGTTTGAAGAGGAGAGACTATGGCTACACCTTC. This encodes CASSLKRRDYGYTF.

This clonotype was counted between two and nine times. A junction boundary mismatches the germline segment, possibly from a read error. The chain links TRBV5-1 to TRBJ2-7; the match to TRBD1 covers 7 bases. Germline values: CDR1 SGHRS, CDR2 YFSETQ. The CDR3 sequence is 20 residues long. The CDR3 nucleotides read TGTGCCAGCAGCTACGGTTGGGCAGTCACAGGGGCCGCGTCGGTCTACGAGCAGTACTTC. It encodes CASSYGWAVTGAASVYEQYF.

The chain employs TRBV29-1 and TRBJ2-7, with D perhaps TRBD2 (6 bases). CDR3 length: 11 residues. Deletions cut 7 bases from V and 5 bases from J, with 12 bases between. Germline-derived CDR1 and CDR2 are SQVTM and ANQGSEA. The CDR3 bases are TGCAGCGGCCGGGAGTGGGACGAGCAGTACTTC. Translation gives CSGREWDEQYF.

Remarks on this clonotype: Being one base from a much bigger clone, this may be a read error. This CDR3 is missing its conserved last phenylalanine or tryptophan, likely due to a read error. V gene TRBV7-2 combines with J gene TRBJ1-1; D call uncertain. CDR3 length: 15 residues. Germline CDR1 reads SGHTA; CDR2 reads FQGNSA. V lost 0 bases and J lost 5, with 13 bases in between. CDR3 DNA: TGTGCCAGCAGCTTAGCGAGCGGCAGGATGACTGAAGCTTTCCTT. Protein: CASSLASGRMTEAFL.

As regards this clonotype: A much larger clonotype is one base distant, so this may be a read error. The chain uses TRBV7-9 and TRBJ1-2; no firm D call. CDR3 size: 11 residues. Germline V gene data show CDR1 as SEHNR and CDR2 as FQNEAQ (reference sequence). Trimming removed 6 bases from V and 7 bases from J, with 9 bases in between. The CDR3 protein is CASSPRVGYTF. In DNA form, the CDR3 reads TGTGCCAGCAGTCCAAGGGTTGGCTACACCTTC.

V and J are TRBV7-3 and TRBJ2-7; TRBD1 or TRBD2 may be the D gene (5 bases each). CDR3 length: 15 residues. V lost 5 bases, J lost 0 bases, and 14 bases lay in between. Looked up from germline, CDR1 is SGHTA and CDR2 is FQGTGA. CDR3 DNA: TGTGCCAGCAGCCAGAAGGGACGGCCCTCCTACGAGCAGTACTTC. Translation: CASSQKGRPSYEQYF.

Points on this clonotype: This may arise from a read error, as a much more abundant clone is one base away. The chain employs TRBV5-1 and TRBJ1-1, with 8 nucleotides matching TRBD1. The CDR3 extends over 15 amino acids. Germline values: CDR1 SGHRS, CDR2 YFSETQ. J was trimmed by 10 bases and V by 4 bases; bases with no gene match: 15. The CDR3 DNA sequence: TGCGCCAGCAGCATGGCGGCAGGGGGCTCTATGGGAGCTTTCTTT. Protein product: CASSMAAGGSMGAFF.